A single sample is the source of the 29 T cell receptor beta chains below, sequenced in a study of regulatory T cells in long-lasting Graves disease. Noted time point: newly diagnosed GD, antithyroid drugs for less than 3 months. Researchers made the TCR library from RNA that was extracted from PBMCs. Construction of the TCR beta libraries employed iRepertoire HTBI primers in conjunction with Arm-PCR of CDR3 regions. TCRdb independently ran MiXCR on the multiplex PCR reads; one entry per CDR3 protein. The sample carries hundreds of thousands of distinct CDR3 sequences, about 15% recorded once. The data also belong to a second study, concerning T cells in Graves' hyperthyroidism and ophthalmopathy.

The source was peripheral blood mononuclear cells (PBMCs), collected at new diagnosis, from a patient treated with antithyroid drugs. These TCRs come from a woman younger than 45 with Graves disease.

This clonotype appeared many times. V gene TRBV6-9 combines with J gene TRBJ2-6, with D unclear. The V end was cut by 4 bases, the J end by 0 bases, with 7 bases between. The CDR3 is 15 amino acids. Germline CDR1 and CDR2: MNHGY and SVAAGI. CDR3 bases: TGTGCCAGCAGTTCCCAGTTCTCTGGGGCCAACGTCCTGACTTTC. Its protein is CASSSQFSGANVLTF.

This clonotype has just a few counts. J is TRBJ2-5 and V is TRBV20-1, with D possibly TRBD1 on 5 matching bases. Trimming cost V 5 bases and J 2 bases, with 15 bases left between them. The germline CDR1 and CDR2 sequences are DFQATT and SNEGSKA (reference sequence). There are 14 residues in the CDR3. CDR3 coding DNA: TGCAGTGCTGGGTTTGCGTCAGGGCAAGAGACCCAGTACTTC. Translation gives CSAGFASGQETQYF.

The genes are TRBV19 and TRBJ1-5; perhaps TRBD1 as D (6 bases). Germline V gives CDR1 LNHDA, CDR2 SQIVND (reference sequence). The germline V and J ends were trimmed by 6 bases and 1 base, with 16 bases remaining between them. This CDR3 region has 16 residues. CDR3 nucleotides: TGTGCCAGTAGGATATACCAGGGGAACAGCAATCAGCCCCAGCATTTT. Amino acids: CASRIYQGNSNQPQHF.

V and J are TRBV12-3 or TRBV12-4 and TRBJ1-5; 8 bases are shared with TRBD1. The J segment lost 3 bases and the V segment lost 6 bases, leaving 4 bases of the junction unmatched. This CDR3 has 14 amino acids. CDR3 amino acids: CASSRGQDNQPQHF. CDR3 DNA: TGTGCCAGCAGCAGGGGACAGGACAATCAGCCCCAGCATTTT.

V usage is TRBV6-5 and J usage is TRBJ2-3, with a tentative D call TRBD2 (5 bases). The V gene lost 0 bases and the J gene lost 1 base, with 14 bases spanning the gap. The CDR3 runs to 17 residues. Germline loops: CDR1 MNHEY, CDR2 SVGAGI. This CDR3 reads CASSYSSQRRGTDTQYF. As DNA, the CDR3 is TGTGCCAGCAGTTACTCGAGCCAGCGGAGAGGCACAGATACGCAGTATTTT.

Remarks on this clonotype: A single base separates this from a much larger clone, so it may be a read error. CDR3 loop: CASSFPSGRDNKQFF. DNA of the CDR3: TGTGCCAGCAGTTTTCCTAGCGGGAGGGACAATAAGCAGTTCTTC. The V and J genes are TRBV28 and TRBJ2-1, with 12 bases that match TRBD2. In germline, CDR1 is MDHEN, CDR2 SYDVKM. This CDR3 spans 15 amino acids.

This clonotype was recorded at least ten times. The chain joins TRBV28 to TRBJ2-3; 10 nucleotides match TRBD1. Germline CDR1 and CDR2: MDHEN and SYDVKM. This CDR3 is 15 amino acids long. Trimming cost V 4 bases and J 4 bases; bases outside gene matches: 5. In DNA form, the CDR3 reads TGTGCCAGCAGTTCCCGGGACAGGGGACCAGATACGCAGTATTTT. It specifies CASSSRDRGPDTQYF.

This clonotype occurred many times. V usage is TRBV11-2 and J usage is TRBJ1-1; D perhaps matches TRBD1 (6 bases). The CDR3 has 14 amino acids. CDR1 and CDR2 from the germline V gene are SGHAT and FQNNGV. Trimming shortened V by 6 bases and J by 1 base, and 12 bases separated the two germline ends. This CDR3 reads CASRRAQGNTEAFF. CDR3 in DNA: TGTGCCAGCAGGAGGGCACAGGGGAACACTGAAGCTTTCTTT.

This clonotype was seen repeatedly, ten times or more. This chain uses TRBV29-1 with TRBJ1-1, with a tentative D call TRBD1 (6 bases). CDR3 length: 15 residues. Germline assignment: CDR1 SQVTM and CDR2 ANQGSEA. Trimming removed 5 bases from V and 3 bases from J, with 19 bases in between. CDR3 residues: CSVRRGGLRDTEAFF. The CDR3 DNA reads TGCAGCGTTAGGAGGGGGGGCCTGAGGGACACTGAAGCTTTCTTT.

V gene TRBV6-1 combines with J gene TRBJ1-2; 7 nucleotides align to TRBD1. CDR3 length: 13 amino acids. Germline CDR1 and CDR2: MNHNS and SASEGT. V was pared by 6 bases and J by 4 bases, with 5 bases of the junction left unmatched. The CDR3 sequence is CASRNRGGYGYTF. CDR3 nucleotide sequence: TGTGCCAGCAGGAACAGGGGAGGCTATGGCTACACCTTC.

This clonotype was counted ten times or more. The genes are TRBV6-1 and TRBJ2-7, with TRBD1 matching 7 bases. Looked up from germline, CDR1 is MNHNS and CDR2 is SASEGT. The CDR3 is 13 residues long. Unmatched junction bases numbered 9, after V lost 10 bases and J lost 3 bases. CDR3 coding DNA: TGTGCCACCCCTAGGGCAGGGGGCTACGAGCAGTACTTC. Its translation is CATPRAGGYEQYF.

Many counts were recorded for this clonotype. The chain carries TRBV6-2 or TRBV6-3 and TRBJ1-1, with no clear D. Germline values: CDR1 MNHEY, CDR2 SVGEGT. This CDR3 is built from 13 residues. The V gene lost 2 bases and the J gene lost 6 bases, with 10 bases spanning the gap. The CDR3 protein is CASSYGSKSEAFF. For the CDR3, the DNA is TGTGCCAGCAGTTACGGCAGTAAATCTGAAGCTTTCTTT.

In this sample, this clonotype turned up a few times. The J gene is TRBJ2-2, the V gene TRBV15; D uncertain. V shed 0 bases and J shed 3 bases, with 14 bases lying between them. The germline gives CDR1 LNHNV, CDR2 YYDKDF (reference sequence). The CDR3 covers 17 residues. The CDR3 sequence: CATSRDLDVVDTGELFF. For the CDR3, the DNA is TGTGCCACCAGCAGAGATTTAGACGTGGTGGACACCGGGGAGCTGTTTTTT.

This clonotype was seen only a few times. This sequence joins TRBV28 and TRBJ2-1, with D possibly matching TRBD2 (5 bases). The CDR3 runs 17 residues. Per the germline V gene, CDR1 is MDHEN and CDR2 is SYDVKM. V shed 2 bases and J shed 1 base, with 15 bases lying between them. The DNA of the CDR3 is TGTGCCAGCAGTTTACCGGGATTAGGGTTGTCCTACAATGAGCAGTTCTTC. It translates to CASSLPGLGLSYNEQFF.

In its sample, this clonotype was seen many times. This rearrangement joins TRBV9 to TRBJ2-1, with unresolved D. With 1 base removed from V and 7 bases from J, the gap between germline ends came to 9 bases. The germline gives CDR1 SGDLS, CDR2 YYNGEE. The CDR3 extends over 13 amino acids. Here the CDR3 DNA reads TGTGCCAGCAGCGTACAGGAATATAATGAGCAGTTCTTC. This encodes CASSVQEYNEQFF.

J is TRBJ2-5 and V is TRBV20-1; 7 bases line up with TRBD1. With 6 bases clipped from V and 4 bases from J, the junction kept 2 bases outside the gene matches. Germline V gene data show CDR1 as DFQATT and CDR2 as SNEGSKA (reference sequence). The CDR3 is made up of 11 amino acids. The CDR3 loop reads CSAGGRETQYF. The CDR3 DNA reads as TGCAGTGCAGGGGGCCGAGAGACCCAGTACTTC.

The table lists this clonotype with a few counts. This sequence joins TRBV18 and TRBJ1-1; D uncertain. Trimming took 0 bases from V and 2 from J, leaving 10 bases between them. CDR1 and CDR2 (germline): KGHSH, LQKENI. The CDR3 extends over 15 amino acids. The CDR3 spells CASSPPGIRNTEAFF. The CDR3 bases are TGTGCCAGCTCACCACCTGGAATCCGAAACACTGAAGCTTTCTTT.

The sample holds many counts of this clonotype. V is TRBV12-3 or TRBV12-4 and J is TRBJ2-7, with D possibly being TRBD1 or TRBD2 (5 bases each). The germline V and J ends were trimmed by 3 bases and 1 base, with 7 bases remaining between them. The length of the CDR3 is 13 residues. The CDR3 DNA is TGTGCCAGCAGTTTCTGGGGGTCCTACGAGCAGTACTTC. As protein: CASSFWGSYEQYF.

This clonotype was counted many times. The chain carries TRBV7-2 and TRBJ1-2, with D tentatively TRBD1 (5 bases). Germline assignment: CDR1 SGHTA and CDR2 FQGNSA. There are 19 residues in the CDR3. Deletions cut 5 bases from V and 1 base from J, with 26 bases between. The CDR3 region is CASSRRIKWDQVRNYGYTF. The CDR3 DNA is TGTGCCAGCAGCCGGAGAATAAAGTGGGACCAGGTTCGTAACTATGGCTACACCTTC.

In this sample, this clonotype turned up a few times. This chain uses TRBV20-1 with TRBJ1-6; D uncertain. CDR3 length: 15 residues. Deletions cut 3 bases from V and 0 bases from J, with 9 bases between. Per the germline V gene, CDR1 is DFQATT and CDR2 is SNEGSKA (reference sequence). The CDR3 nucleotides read TGCAGTGCTAGTCAGGCGAGCTCCTATAATTCACCCCTCCACTTT. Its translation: CSASQASSYNSPLHF.

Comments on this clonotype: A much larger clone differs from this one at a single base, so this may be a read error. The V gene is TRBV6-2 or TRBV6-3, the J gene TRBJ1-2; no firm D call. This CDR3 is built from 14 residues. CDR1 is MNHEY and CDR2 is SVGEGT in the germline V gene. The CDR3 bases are TGTGACAGCAGTAGAACAGCGGCCGAAAATGGCTACACCTTC. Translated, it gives CDSSRTAAENGYTF.

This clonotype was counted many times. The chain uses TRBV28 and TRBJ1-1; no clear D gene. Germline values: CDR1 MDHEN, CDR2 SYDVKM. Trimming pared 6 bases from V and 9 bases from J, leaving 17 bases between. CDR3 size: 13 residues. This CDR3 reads CASSINLATKAFF. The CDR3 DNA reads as TGTGCCAGCAGCATAAACCTAGCAACGAAAGCTTTCTTT.

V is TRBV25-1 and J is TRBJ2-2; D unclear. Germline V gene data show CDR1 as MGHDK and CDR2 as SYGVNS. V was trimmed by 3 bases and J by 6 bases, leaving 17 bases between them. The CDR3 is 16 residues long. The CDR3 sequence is CASSDPRAPRAGELFF. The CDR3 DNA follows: TGTGCCAGCAGTGACCCCCGGGCCCCCCGGGCCGGGGAGCTGTTTTTT.

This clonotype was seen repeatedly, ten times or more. CDR3 in DNA: TGTGCCAGCAGCGTCTCTTGGGGGGGCTATAGCTCCTACGAGCAGTACTTC. Encoded protein: CASSVSWGGYSSYEQYF. The genes are TRBV7-9 and TRBJ2-7, with D tentatively TRBD2 (7 bases). This CDR3 spans 17 amino acids. Deletions cut 5 bases from V and 0 bases from J, with 20 bases between. Germline CDR1 is SEHNR and CDR2 is FQNEAQ (reference sequence).

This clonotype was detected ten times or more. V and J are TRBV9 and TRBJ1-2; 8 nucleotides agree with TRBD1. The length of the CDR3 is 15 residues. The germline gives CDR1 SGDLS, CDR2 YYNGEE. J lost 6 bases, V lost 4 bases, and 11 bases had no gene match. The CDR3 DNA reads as TGTGCCAGCAGCTCTCGCGACAGGGGATACCATGGCTACACCTTC. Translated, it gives CASSSRDRGYHGYTF. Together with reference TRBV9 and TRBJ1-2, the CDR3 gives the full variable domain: DSGVTQTPKHLITATGQRVTLRCSPRSGDLSVYWYQQSLDQGLQFLIQYYNGEERAKGNILERFSAQQFPDLHSELNLSSLELGDSALYFCASSSRDRGYHGYTFGSGTRLTVV.

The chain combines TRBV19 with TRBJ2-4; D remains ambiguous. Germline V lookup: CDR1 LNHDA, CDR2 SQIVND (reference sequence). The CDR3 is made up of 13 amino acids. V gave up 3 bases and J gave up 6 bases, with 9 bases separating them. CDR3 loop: CASSIGSVNIQYF. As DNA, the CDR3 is TGTGCCAGTAGTATCGGCAGCGTAAACATTCAGTACTTC.

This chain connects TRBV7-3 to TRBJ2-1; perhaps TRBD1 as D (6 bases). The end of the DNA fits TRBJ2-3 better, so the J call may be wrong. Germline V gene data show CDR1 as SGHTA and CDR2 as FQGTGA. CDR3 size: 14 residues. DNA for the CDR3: TGTGCCAGCAGCCAGCAGGGGTCCACAGATACGCAGTATTTT. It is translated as CASSQQGSTDTQYF.

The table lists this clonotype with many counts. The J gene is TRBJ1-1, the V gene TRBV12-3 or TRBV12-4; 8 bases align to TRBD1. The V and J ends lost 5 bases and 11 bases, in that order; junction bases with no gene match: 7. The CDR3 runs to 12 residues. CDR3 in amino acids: CASSPGGVWAFF. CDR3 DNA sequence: TGTGCCAGCAGTCCAGGGGGCGTTTGGGCTTTCTTT.

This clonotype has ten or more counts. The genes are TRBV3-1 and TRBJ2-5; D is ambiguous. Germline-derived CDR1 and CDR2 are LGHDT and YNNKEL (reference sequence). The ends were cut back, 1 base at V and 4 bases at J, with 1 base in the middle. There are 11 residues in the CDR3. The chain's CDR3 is CASSQGETQYF. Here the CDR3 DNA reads TGTGCCAGCAGCCAAGGAGAGACCCAGTACTTC.